This T cell receptor (beta chain) originates from a study of cytomegalovirus exposure and HLA in healthy donors. PCR employed 60 Vbeta and 13 Jbeta primers. Clones were sequenced by immunoSEQ multiplex PCR, and TCRdb holds only the in-frame ones, with some missing. Counted here are fewer than 350,000 clones, around nine tenths occurring once; the ten biggest clones make up about 2%. There are 13 residues in the CDR3. Per the germline V gene, CDR1 is SGHRS and CDR2 is YFSETQ. V lost 3 bases and J 6 bases, leaving 9 bases between the germline ends. This TCR derives from a woman aged 18-29 years in good health and CMV-seronegative. Material: PBMCs. The gene calls are TRBV5-1 and TRBJ2-2; D is unclear. The CDR3 nucleotides are TGCGCCAGCAGCTCCAGGATTTCCGGGGAGCTGTTTTTT. It codes for CASSSRISGELFF.